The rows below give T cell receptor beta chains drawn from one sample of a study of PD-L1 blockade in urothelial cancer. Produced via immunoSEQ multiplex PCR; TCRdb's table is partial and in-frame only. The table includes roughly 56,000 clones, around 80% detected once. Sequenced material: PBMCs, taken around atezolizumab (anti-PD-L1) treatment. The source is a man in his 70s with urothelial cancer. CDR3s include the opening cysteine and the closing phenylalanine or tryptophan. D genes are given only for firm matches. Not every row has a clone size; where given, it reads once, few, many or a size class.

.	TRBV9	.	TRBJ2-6	TGTGCCAGCAGCGCACAGCCGATATACTCTGGGGCCAACGTCCTGACTTTC	CASSAQPIYSGANVLTF
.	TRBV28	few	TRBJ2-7	TGTGCCAGCAGTTTAACGGCGGGTGAAACCTACGAGCAGTACTTC	CASSLTAGETYEQYF
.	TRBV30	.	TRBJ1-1	TGTGCCTGGAGCCGGACACGGAAGAACACTGAAGCTTTCTTT	CAWSRTRKNTEAFF
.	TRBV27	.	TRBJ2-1	TGTGCCAGCAGTTTAACCTCGGAGGCCAATGAGCAGTTCTTC	CASSLTSEANEQFF
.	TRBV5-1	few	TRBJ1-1	TGCGCCAGCAGCAGCAGCACAGGAAAGAACACTGAAGCTTTCTTT	CASSSSTGKNTEAFF
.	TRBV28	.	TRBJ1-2	TGTGCCAGCAGTTTCGCAGGGGCCGCGGACTATGGCTACACCTTC	CASSFAGAADYGYTF
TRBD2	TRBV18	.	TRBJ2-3	TGTGCCAGCTCACCAGATCGCGGGAGCAGTACAGATACGCAGTATTTT	CASSPDRGSSTDTQYF
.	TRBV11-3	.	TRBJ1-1	TGTGCCAGCAGCCTGGGCAGGGGGAACACTGAAGCTTTCTTT	CASSLGRGNTEAFF
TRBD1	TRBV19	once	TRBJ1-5	TGTGCCAGCGTTCCCGGGGGACAGGGGGCGCCCCAGCCCCAGCATTTT	CASVPGGQGAPQPQHF
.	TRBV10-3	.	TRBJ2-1	TGTGCCATCAGTGGAACTAGAGGGGGGGGCAATGAGCAGTTCTTC	CAISGTRGGGNEQFF
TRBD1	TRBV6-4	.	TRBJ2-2	TGTGCCAGCAGTGAGGACAGGGGAGCCGGGGAGCTGTTTTTT	CASSEDRGAGELFF
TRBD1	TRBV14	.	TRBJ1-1	TGTGCCAGCAGCTTAAACCAGGGGGATGAAGCTTTCTTT	CASSLNQGDEAFF
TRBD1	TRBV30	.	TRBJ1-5	TGTGCCTGGAGTGAGGCAGGGGGTCACAATCAGCCCCAGCATTTT	CAWSEAGGHNQPQHF
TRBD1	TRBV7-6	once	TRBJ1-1	TGTGCCAGCAGCTGGGACAGGTGGGGCACTGAAGCTTTCTTT	CASSWDRWGTEAFF
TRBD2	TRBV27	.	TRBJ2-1	TGTGCCAGCAGCCGACTAGCGGAGACCTACAATGAGCAGTTCTTC	CASSRLAETYNEQFF
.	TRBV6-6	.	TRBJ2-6	TGTGCCAGCAGTCGGGAGACTGGGGCCAACGTCCTGACTTTC	CASSRETGANVLTF
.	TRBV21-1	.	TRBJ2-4	TGTGCCAGCGAACATCAGGCCAAAAACATTCAGTACTTC	CASEHQAKNIQYF
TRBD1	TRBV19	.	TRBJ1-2	TGTGCCAGTAGTATAGTAGGGACAGGGAGCGGCTACACCTTC	CASSIVGTGSGYTF
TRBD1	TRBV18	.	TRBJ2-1	TGTGCCAGCTCCCTCGGACAGGGGAACAATGAGCAGTTCTTC	CASSLGQGNNEQFF
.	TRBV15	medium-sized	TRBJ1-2	TGTGCCACCAGCAGAGAGGAGGGTGATGGCTACACCTTC	CATSREEGDGYTF
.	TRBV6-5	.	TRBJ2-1	TGTGCCAGCAGAGGCCGGGACAATTTCTACAATGAGCAGTTCTTC	CASRGRDNFYNEQFF
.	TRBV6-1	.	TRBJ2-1	TGTGCCAGCAGTGAGGATCCCGACTCCAAAGTGGACAATGAGCAGTTCTTC	CASSEDPDSKVDNEQFF
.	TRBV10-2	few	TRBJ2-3	TGCGCCAGCAGTGAGCAGGGAGGTCCAGATACGCAGTATTTT	CASSEQGGPDTQYF
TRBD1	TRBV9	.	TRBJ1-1	TGTGCCAGCAGCGTGAGACAGGGTACTGAAGCTTTCTTT	CASSVRQGTEAFF
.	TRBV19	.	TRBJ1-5	TGTGCCAGTAAACCGGAGAATCAGCCCCAGCATTTT	CASKPENQPQHF
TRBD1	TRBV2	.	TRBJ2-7	TGTGCCAGCAGTCGACAGGGGGCCGAGAGCTCCTACGAGCAGTACTTC	CASSRQGAESSYEQYF
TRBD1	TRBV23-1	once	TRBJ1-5	TGCGCCAGCAGTCAATCGTGGAGAGGACGGGACAGGCATGGATGGAGGAGCAATCAGCCCCAGCATTTT	CASSQSWRGRDRHGWRSNQPQHF
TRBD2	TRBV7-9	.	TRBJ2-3	TGTGCCAGCAGCTCGCGGGAGGCGACCACAGATACGCAGTATTTT	CASSSREATTDTQYF
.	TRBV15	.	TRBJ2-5	TGTGCCACCAGCAGAGATGCAGGGTTCCAGGGGGAGACCCAGTACTTC	CATSRDAGFQGETQYF
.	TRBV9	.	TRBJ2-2	TGTGCCAGCAGCCCCCGGACAGCAACTAACACCGGGGAGCTGTTTTTT	CASSPRTATNTGELFF
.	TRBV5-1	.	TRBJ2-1	TGCGCCAGCAGCTTAAGCCTAGCGCTCGACGGTGAGCAGTTCTTC	CASSLSLALDGEQFF
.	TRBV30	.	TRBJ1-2	TGTGCCTGGAGTGTAGGAATGACAGGCGAGGGCTACACCTTC	CAWSVGMTGEGYTF
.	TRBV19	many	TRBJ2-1	TGTGCCAGTAGTATGGGTGGACTGGATTACAATGAGCAGTTCTTC	CASSMGGLDYNEQFF
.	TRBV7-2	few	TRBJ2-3	TGTGCCAGCAGCTTAGCCCCGGGAGATACGCAGTATTTT	CASSLAPGDTQYF
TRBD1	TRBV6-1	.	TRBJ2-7	TGTGCCAGCAGTGAAGCGGACAGGGACGGGCAGTACTTC	CASSEADRDGQYF
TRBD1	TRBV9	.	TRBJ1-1	TGTGCCAGCAGCGTCGGGACAGGGGCCGTAGGTACTGAAGCTTTCTTT	CASSVGTGAVGTEAFF
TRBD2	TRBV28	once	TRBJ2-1	TGTGCCAGCAGTTCACCGATCTTCTTAGCGGGAGGCGCCTACAATGAGCAGTTCTTC	CASSSPIFLAGGAYNEQFF
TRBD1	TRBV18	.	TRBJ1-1	TGTGCCAGCTCACCAACGACGCTTGGACAGGGCTACACTGAAGCTTTCTTT	CASSPTTLGQGYTEAFF
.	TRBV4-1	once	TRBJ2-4	TGCGCCAGCAGCCAAGATCGCCGGACTGGGTCAAACATTCAGTACTTC	CASSQDRRTGSNIQYF
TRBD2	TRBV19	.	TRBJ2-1	TGTGCCAGTCAGCGGGAGATGAAGCAGTTCTTC	CASQREMKQFF
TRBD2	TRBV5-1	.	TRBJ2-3	TGCGCCAGCAGGTTACCCTCGGGCGGGAGCGGGGCGGATACGCAGTATTTT	CASRLPSGGSGADTQYF